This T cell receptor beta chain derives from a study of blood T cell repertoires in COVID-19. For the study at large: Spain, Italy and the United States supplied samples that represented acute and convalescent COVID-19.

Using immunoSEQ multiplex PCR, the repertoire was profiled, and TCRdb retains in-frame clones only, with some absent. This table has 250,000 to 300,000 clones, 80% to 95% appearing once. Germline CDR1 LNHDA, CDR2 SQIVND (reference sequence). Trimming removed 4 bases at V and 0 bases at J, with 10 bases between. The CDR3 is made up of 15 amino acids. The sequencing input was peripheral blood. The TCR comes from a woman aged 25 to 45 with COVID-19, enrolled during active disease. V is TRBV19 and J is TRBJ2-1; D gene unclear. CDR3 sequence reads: CASSTLRSSYNEQFF. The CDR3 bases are TGTGCCAGTAGTACCTTACGGAGCTCCTACAATGAGCAGTTCTTC. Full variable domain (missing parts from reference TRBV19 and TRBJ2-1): DGGITQSPKYLFRKEGQNVTLSCEQNLNHDAMYWYRQDPGQGLRLIYYSQIVNDFQKGDIAEGYSVSREKKESFPLTVTSAQKNPTAFYLCASSTLRSSYNEQFFGPGTRLTVL.